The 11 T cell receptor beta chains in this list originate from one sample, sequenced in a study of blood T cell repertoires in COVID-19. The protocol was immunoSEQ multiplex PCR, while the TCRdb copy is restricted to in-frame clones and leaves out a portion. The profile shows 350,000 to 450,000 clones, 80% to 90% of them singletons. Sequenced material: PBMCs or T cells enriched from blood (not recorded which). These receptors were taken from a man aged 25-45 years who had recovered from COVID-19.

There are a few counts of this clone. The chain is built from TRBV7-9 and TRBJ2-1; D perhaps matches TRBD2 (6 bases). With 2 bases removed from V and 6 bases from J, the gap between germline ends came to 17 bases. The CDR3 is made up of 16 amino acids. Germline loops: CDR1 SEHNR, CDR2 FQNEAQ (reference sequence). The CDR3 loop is CASSLKQDAGSNEQFF. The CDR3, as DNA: TGTGCCAGCAGCTTAAAACAGGACGCGGGGTCCAATGAGCAGTTCTTC.

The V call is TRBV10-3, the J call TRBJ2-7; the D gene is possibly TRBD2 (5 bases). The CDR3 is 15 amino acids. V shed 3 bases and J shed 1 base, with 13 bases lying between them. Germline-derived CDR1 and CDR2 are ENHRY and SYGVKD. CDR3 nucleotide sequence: TGTGCCATCAGTGACCCAGCGGCCCGATCCTACGAGCAGTACTTC. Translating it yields CAISDPAARSYEQYF.

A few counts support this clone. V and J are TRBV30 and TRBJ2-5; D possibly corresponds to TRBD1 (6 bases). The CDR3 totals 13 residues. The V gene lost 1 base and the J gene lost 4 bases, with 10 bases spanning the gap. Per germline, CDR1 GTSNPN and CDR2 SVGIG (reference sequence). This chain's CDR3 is CAWSEDRVETQYF. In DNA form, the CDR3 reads TGTGCCTGGAGTGAGGACAGAGTAGAGACCCAGTACTTC.

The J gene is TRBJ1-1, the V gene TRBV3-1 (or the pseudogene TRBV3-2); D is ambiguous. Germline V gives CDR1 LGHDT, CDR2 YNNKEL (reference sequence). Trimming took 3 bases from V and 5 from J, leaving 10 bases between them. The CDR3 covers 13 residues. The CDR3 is CASSHEGRTEAFF. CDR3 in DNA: TGTGCCAGCAGCCACGAGGGTCGGACTGAAGCTTTCTTT.

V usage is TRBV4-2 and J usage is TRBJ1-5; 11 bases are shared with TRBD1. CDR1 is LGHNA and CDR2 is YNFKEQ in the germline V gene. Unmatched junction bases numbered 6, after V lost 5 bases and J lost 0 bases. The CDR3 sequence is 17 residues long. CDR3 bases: TGTGCCAGCAGCATACGGACAGGGGGCGATAGCAATCAGCCCCAGCATTTT. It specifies CASSIRTGGDSNQPQHF.

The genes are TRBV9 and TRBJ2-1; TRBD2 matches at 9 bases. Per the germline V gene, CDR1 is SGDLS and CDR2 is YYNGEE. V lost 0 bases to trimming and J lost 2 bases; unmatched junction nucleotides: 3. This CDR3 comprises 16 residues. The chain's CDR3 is CASSVELAGPYNEQFF. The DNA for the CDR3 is TGTGCCAGCAGCGTAGAGCTAGCGGGGCCCTACAATGAGCAGTTCTTC. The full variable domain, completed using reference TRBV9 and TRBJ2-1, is DSGVTQTPKHLITATGQRVTLRCSPRSGDLSVYWYQQSLDQGLQFLIQYYNGEERAKGNILERFSAQQFPDLHSELNLSSLELGDSALYFCASSVELAGPYNEQFFGPGTRLTVL.

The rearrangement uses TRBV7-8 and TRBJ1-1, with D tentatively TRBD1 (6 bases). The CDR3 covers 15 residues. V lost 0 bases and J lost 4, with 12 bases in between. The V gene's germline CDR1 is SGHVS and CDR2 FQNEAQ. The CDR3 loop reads CASSLAGGGGTEAFF. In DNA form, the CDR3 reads TGTGCCAGCAGCTTAGCAGGGGGTGGTGGCACTGAAGCTTTCTTT.

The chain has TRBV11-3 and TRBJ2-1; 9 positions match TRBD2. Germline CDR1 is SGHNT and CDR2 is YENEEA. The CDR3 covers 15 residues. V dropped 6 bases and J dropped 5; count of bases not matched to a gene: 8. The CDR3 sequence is CASRRSGSQNNEQFF. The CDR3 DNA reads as TGTGCCAGCAGACGTAGCGGGAGTCAGAACAATGAGCAGTTCTTC.

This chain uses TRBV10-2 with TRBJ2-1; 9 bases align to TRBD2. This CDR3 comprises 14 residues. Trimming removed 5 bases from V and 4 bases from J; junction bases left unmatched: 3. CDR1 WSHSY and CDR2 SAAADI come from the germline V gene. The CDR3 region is CASSLAGNYNEQFF. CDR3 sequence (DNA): TGCGCCAGCAGTCTAGCGGGAAATTACAATGAGCAGTTCTTC.

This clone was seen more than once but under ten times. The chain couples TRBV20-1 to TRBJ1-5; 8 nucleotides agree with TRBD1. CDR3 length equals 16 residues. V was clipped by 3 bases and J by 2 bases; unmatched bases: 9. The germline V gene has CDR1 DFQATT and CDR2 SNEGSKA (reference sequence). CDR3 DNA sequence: TGCAGTGCTAGTGAGACAGGGGTCTTAGGCAATCAGCCCCAGCATTTT. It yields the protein CSASETGVLGNQPQHF.

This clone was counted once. Here the CDR3 DNA reads TGTGCCAGCAAGAGTTCCACAGATACGCAGTATTTT. Amino acids: CASKSSTDTQYF. The chain is built from TRBV2 and TRBJ2-3; the D is unclear. This CDR3 region has 12 residues. V was shortened by 7 bases and J by 2 bases, with 7 bases between the two germline ends. Germline CDR1 and CDR2: SNHLY and FYNNEI.